The 25 T cell receptor beta chains below all came from one sample that was sequenced in a study of blood T cell repertoires in COVID-19. Using immunoSEQ multiplex PCR, the repertoire was profiled, and TCRdb retains in-frame clones only, with some absent. Of about 290,000 clones listed, about 82% are singletons. The sequenced material came from peripheral blood. These receptors all come from a woman aged 45-65 years with active or convalescent COVID-19.

The rearrangement joins TRBV3-1 (or the pseudogene TRBV3-2) to TRBJ1-3; TRBD1 agrees at 10 bases. Germline V CDR1 and CDR2: LGHDT, YNNKEL (reference sequence). CDR3 size: 16 residues. V lost 1 base, J lost 1 base, and 1 base stayed unmatched. This chain's CDR3 is CASSQGTGGSGNTIYF. In nucleotides, the CDR3 is TGTGCCAGCAGCCAAGGGACAGGGGGTTCTGGAAACACCATATATTTT.

The chain recombines TRBV12-3 or TRBV12-4 with TRBJ1-5; 9 bases line up with TRBD1. This CDR3 has 13 residues. V trimming: 6 bases; J trimming: 13 bases; junction bases outside the gene matches: 10. CDR3 coding DNA: TGTGCCAGCAGCCGCTACCGACAGGGGGGGCAGCATTTT. Protein sequence: CASSRYRQGGQHF.

This chain uses TRBV7-3 with TRBJ2-1; perhaps TRBD2 as D (6 bases). CDR3 length: 16 residues. Looked up from germline, CDR1 is SGHTA and CDR2 is FQGTGA. V was shortened by 1 base and J by 6 bases, with 16 bases between the two germline ends. The CDR3 loop is CASSLMKTSGGNEQFF. DNA for the CDR3: TGTGCCAGCAGCTTAATGAAGACTAGTGGGGGCAATGAGCAGTTCTTC.

The gene calls are TRBV19 and TRBJ1-2, with 7 bases matching TRBD1. The V and J ends lost 5 bases and 12 bases, in that order; junction bases with no gene match: 6. This CDR3 comprises 11 residues. Per the germline V gene, CDR1 is LNHDA and CDR2 is SQIVND (reference sequence). The CDR3 DNA is TGTGCCAGTAGTCAGGCAGGGGGACACACCTTC. It yields the protein CASSQAGGHTF. Complete variable domain (other parts from reference TRBV19 and TRBJ1-2): DGGITQSPKYLFRKEGQNVTLSCEQNLNHDAMYWYRQDPGQGLRLIYYSQIVNDFQKGDIAEGYSVSREKKESFPLTVTSAQKNPTAFYLCASSQAGGHTFGSGTRLTVV.

The chain uses TRBV28 and TRBJ1-3; TRBD1 matches at 7 bases. The CDR3 is made up of 12 amino acids. With V trimmed by 6 bases and J by 15 bases, 11 bases remained unmatched. From germline, CDR1 is MDHEN and CDR2 SYDVKM. The CDR3 sequence is CASSSGDSRPYF. The CDR3 DNA is TGTGCCAGCAGCTCTGGGGACAGCCGACCATATTTT.

This chain links TRBV6-2 or TRBV6-3 with TRBJ2-1; D might be TRBD1 (5 bases). V gave up 2 bases and J gave up 9 bases, with 26 bases separating them. CDR3 length equals 18 residues. CDR1 is MNHEY, CDR2 SVGEGT, per germline. The CDR3, as DNA: TGTGCCAGCAGTTACACCCCGGGCAGGACACAACCCACGGGTGAGCAGTTCTTC. Translated, it gives CASSYTPGRTQPTGEQFF.

The chain recombines TRBV3-1 (or the pseudogene TRBV3-2) with TRBJ2-2; 9 nucleotides match TRBD2. The CDR3 contains 15 residues. Germline V gives CDR1 LGHDT, CDR2 YNNKEL (reference sequence). Germline trimming cut 1 base from V and 6 bases from J; bases unmatched to any gene: 3. For the CDR3, the DNA is TGTGCCAGCAGCCAAGCTAGCGGGAAGGCCGGGGAGCTGTTTTTT. Amino acids: CASSQASGKAGELFF.

DNA for the CDR3: TGTGCCAGCTCACCCTACCAGGGGGCGGACACTGAAGCTTTCTTT. Translating gives CASSPYQGADTEAFF. The chain carries TRBV18 and TRBJ1-1; TRBD1 agrees at 8 bases. With V trimmed by 3 bases and J by 3 bases, 6 bases remained unmatched. The germline V gene has CDR1 KGHSH and CDR2 LQKENI. This CDR3 contains 15 residues.

The chain couples TRBV11-2 to TRBJ2-1, with TRBD2 identical over 11 bases. V was clipped by 5 bases and J by 5 bases; unmatched bases: 2. This CDR3 is built from 14 residues. Germline V gene sequence: CDR1 SGHAT, CDR2 FQNNGV. The CDR3 loop is CASSGTSGHNEQFF. CDR3 DNA: TGTGCCAGCAGCGGGACTAGCGGTCACAATGAGCAGTTCTTC.

CDR3 in amino acids: CSVESGSSHNEQFF. DNA of the CDR3: TGCAGCGTTGAGTCCGGGAGTTCCCACAATGAGCAGTTCTTC. The V call is TRBV29-1, the J call TRBJ2-1, with D possibly TRBD2 on 6 matching bases. CDR1 SQVTM and CDR2 ANQGSEA come from the germline V gene. V lost 3 bases to trimming and J lost 5 bases, with 14 bases between them. The CDR3 is made up of 14 amino acids.

The genes are TRBV28 and TRBJ1-5; no reliable D call. From germline, CDR1 is MDHEN and CDR2 SYDVKM. Trimming cost V 10 bases and J 3 bases, with 13 bases left between them. The CDR3 spans 13 residues. CDR3 residues: CATHRRDNQPQHF. CDR3 bases: TGTGCCACTCATAGACGGGACAATCAGCCCCAGCATTTT.

V is TRBV5-1 and J is TRBJ1-1; 7 bases fit TRBD1. Germline trimming cut 0 bases from V and 0 bases from J; bases unmatched to any gene: 5. CDR1 and CDR2 from the germline V gene are SGHRS and YFSETQ. The CDR3 length is 16 residues. CDR3 in amino acids: CASSLAWTGMNTEAFF. The CDR3 nucleotides read TGCGCCAGCAGCTTGGCGTGGACAGGTATGAACACTGAAGCTTTCTTT.

The chain combines TRBV5-3 with TRBJ1-5; possibly TRBD1 for D (5 bases). TRBV5-3 is known as an ORF, though its function is uncertain. V was trimmed by 4 bases and J by 4 bases, leaving 18 bases between them. The CDR3 sequence is 16 residues long. The CDR3 spells CARSPGTAALNQPQHF. The CDR3 bases are TGTGCCAGAAGCCCCGGGACTGCGGCCTTAAATCAGCCCCAGCATTTT.

This clone was picked up one time. The rearrangement links TRBV7-8 to TRBJ1-1; tentative D call: TRBD1 (5 bases). In germline, CDR1 is SGHVS, CDR2 FQNEAQ. Trimming pared 4 bases from V and 5 bases from J, leaving 14 bases between. The CDR3 totals 14 residues. CDR3 coding DNA: TGTGCCAGCAGCTCAGCAGGGAGGGGAACTGAAGCTTTCTTT. Its protein product is CASSSAGRGTEAFF.

J is TRBJ2-7 and V is TRBV5-1; 10 bases map to TRBD1. V lost 1 base to trimming and J lost 2 bases; unmatched junction nucleotides: 9. This CDR3 is built from 17 residues. The germline V gene has CDR1 SGHRS and CDR2 YFSETQ. The CDR3 DNA follows: TGCGCCAGCAGCTTGTCACACGGGACAGGGGTCGCCTACGAGCAGTACTTC. Translation: CASSLSHGTGVAYEQYF. The variable domain in full, with the rest retrieved from reference TRBV5-1 and TRBJ2-7, is KAGVTQTPRYLIKTRGQQVTLSCSPISGHRSVSWYQQTPGQGLQFLFEYFSETQRNKGNFPGRFSGRQFSNSRSEMNVSTLELGDSALYLCASSLSHGTGVAYEQYFGPGTRLTVT.

The V and J genes are TRBV12-3 or TRBV12-4 and TRBJ2-7; D may be TRBD2 (7 bases). This CDR3 region has 13 residues. Trimming pared 6 bases from V and 6 bases from J, leaving 15 bases between. The CDR3: CASRIGGGGEQYF. The CDR3 bases are TGTGCCAGCAGGATTGGGGGGGGCGGCGAGCAGTACTTC.

The genes are TRBV19 and TRBJ1-5; TRBD1 matches 7 bases. Germline V gives CDR1 LNHDA, CDR2 SQIVND (reference sequence). Trimming at V came to 10 bases and at J to 3 bases, leaving 3 bases not matched to a gene. This CDR3 region has 12 residues. The CDR3 spells CATEGANQPQHF. CDR3 bases: TGTGCCACCGAGGGGGCCAATCAGCCCCAGCATTTT.

Here the CDR3 reads CASSFAQGNTGELFF. CDR3 sequence (DNA): TGTGCCAGCAGCTTTGCACAGGGGAACACCGGGGAGCTGTTTTTT. The chain links TRBV11-3 to TRBJ2-2, with a possible D match to TRBD1 (6 bases). Germline V gene sequence: CDR1 SGHNT, CDR2 YENEEA. The CDR3 is made up of 15 amino acids. V gave up 3 bases and J gave up 1 base, with 9 bases separating them.

The chain's CDR3 is CASSPADRLNTGELFF. The CDR3 DNA reads as TGTGCCAGCAGCCCTGCCGACAGGCTAAACACCGGGGAGCTGTTTTTT. The J gene is TRBJ2-2, the V gene TRBV7-8, with a weak D call TRBD1 (6 bases). This CDR3 is built from 16 residues. The V and J ends lost 5 bases and 2 bases respectively, with 15 bases between them. The germline V gene has CDR1 SGHVS and CDR2 FQNEAQ.

In its sample, this clone was seen a few times. The chain has TRBV19 and TRBJ1-2; the match to TRBD1 covers 7 bases. The CDR3 runs 12 residues. Germline V gene lookup returns CDR1 LNHDA and CDR2 SQIVND (reference sequence). The trim removed 6 bases at V and 8 bases at J, leaving 6 bases unmatched. The CDR3 spells CASRSGDSGYTF. CDR3 DNA: TGTGCCAGTAGATCAGGGGACAGCGGCTACACCTTC.

The chain combines TRBV19 with TRBJ2-1; D is undetermined. CDR3 length: 13 residues. The V and J ends lost 3 bases and 4 bases respectively, with 7 bases between them. From germline, CDR1 is LNHDA and CDR2 SQIVND (reference sequence). The CDR3 nucleotides read TGTGCCAGTAGTATTAAACGGTACAATGAGCAGTTCTTC. Amino acids: CASSIKRYNEQFF.

The rearrangement uses TRBV18 and TRBJ1-6; 7 bases map to TRBD1. This CDR3 spans 15 amino acids. Trimming removed 6 bases from V and 7 bases from J; junction bases left unmatched: 9. Germline V gene sequence: CDR1 KGHSH, CDR2 LQKENI. The CDR3: CASSPKQGSNSPLHF. DNA for the CDR3: TGTGCCAGCTCGCCAAAACAGGGGTCAAATTCACCCCTCCACTTT. The full variable domain, its missing parts supplied by reference TRBV18 and TRBJ1-6, is NAGVMQNPRHLVRRRGQEARLRCSPMKGHSHVYWYRQLPEEGLKFMVYLQKENIIDESGMPKERFSAEFPKEGPSILRIQQVVRGDSAAYFCASSPKQGSNSPLHFGNGTRLTVT.

Only one count was recorded for this clone. V gene TRBV6-6 combines with J gene TRBJ1-2, with D perhaps matching TRBD1 (5 bases). Trimming removed 2 bases at V and 2 bases at J, with 12 bases between. In germline, CDR1 is MNHNY, CDR2 SVGAGI (reference sequence). The CDR3 totals 15 residues. For the CDR3, the DNA is TGTGCCAGCAGTTACGTAGGGGCGCGAAACTATGGCTACACCTTC. Its protein product is CASSYVGARNYGYTF.

The genes are TRBV3-1 (or the pseudogene TRBV3-2) and TRBJ1-2, with 9 bases that match TRBD1. CDR3 length equals 14 residues. With 4 bases clipped from V and 8 bases from J, the junction kept 8 bases outside the gene matches. Germline V lookup: CDR1 LGHDT, CDR2 YNNKEL (reference sequence). The CDR3 DNA sequence: TGTGCCAGCAGCCCCGCCGGGACAGGGATAGGCTACACCTTC. Protein product: CASSPAGTGIGYTF.

J is TRBJ1-2 and V is TRBV5-1, with 8 nucleotides matching TRBD1. Germline V CDR1 and CDR2: SGHRS, YFSETQ. J was trimmed by 2 bases and V by 7 bases; bases with no gene match: 7. The CDR3 runs 14 residues. In DNA, the CDR3 is TGCGCCAGCGGACCTGGACAGGGAAACTATGGCTACACCTTC. This translates into CASGPGQGNYGYTF.